This is a list of T cell receptor beta chains from one sample in a study of cytomegalovirus exposure and HLA in healthy donors. Profiled with immunoSEQ multiplex PCR; TCRdb holds only in-frame clones, not every one. Here the sample spans some 160,000 clones, roughly 79% being singletons. The material sequenced was PBMCs. These receptors were collected from a man in his forties or fifties in good health and CMV-seronegative. Each CDR3 is given with its conserved first and last residue. Fields, in order: clone size, J gene, D gene, V gene, CDR3 DNA, CDR3 protein. The D gene is left open where the match is weak. Size is omitted from some rows. Given values are once, few, many or a class for expanded clones.

- | TRBJ2-7 | TRBD1 | TRBV10-2 | TGCGCCAGCAGTGAAGGACAGGGTACAAAGGAGCAGTACTTC | CASSEGQGTKEQYF
- | TRBJ2-1 | - | TRBV7-9 | TGTGCCAGCAGCTTAACCAGCGGGTACAATGAGCAGTTCTTC | CASSLTSGYNEQFF
few | TRBJ2-1 | TRBD1 | TRBV18 | TGTGCCAGCTCACCACCAACAGGGGTTTGGCAGTTCTTC | CASSPPTGVWQFF
- | TRBJ2-5 | TRBD1 | TRBV6-4 | TGTGCCAGCAGTCAGTGGACAGGGAGAGTAGAGACCCAGTACTTC | CASSQWTGRVETQYF
few | TRBJ2-6 | - | TRBV5-1 | TGCGCCAGCAGCTTGGAACTCTCTGGGGCCAACGGCCTGACTTTC | CASSLELSGANGLTF
- | TRBJ2-3 | - | TRBV4-2 | TGTGCCAGCAGCCAAGATCCCATCACAGATACGCAGTATTTT | CASSQDPITDTQYF
- | TRBJ2-2 | TRBD2 | TRBV7-8 | TGTGCCAGCAGCCCCCGACTAGCGGGAGAAGGGAGCGGGGAGCTGTTTTTT | CASSPRLAGEGSGELFF
once | TRBJ2-1 | TRBD1 | TRBV4-1 | TGCGCCAGCAGCCAAGGACAGGGAACTTACAATGAGCAGTTCTTC | CASSQGQGTYNEQFF
- | TRBJ2-7 | - | TRBV15 | TGTGCCACCAGCAGAGAGCGAGGGAATTCCTACGAGCAGTACTTC | CATSRERGNSYEQYF
few | TRBJ2-1 | - | TRBV9 | TGTGCCAGCAGCCCCCGAGCGGGGACATACAATGAGCAGTTCTTC | CASSPRAGTYNEQFF
- | TRBJ2-1 | TRBD2 | TRBV5-1 | TGCGCCAGCTTACCGCTAGCGGGAGAGGGATCTTACAATGAGCAGTTCTTC | CASLPLAGEGSYNEQFF
few | TRBJ2-6 | - | TRBV6-4 | TGTGCCAGCAGCTACAACTCTGGGGCCAACGGCCTGACTTTC | CASSYNSGANGLTF
- | TRBJ2-6 | - | TRBV30 | TGTGCCTGGAGTGTAGTTTGGACGGGAGACTCTGGGGCCAACGTCCTGACTTTC | CAWSVVWTGDSGANVLTF
- | TRBJ1-2 | TRBD1 | TRBV7-9 | TGTGCCAGCAGTCCGGGACAGGAAGGAGGCTACACCTTC | CASSPGQEGGYTF
- | TRBJ1-4 | - | TRBV19 | TGTGCCAGTAGTATGAGGTCAGGACAAATCTTGAAACTGTTTTTT | CASSMRSGQILKLFF
- | TRBJ1-2 | TRBD1 | TRBV28 | TGTGCCAGCAGTTTACCAGAGGGGACAGGGTTGTATGGCTACACCTTC | CASSLPEGTGLYGYTF
few | TRBJ1-3 | - | TRBV5-5 | TGTGCCAGCAGCTTGCGGAGGGCCCTGATGATCTCTGGAAACACCATATATTTT | CASSLRRALMISGNTIYF
- | TRBJ2-1 | TRBD2 | TRBV6-5 | TGTGCCAGCAGTTGGTCGGGAGGGCCCTACGATGAGCAGTTCTTC | CASSWSGGPYDEQFF
- | TRBJ2-7 | - | TRBV7-3 | TGTGCCAGCAGCTTATCGGCAGGGATGGCTTACGAGCAGTACTTC | CASSLSAGMAYEQYF
- | TRBJ2-5 | - | TRBV7-9 | TGTGCCAGCAGCTTTGGAACGGGAGATACGGGGGAGACCCAGTACTTC | CASSFGTGDTGETQYF